Below, 2 T cell receptor beta chains from the same sample are listed, as sequenced in a study of cytomegalovirus exposure and HLA in healthy donors. PCR used 60 Vbeta primers and 13 Jbeta primers. Generated by immunoSEQ multiplex PCR, the TCRdb table keeps only in-frame clones and is missing some. The sample has roughly 72,000 clones, 60% to 80% seen once; the top ten hold roughly 22%. The sample was PBMCs. These receptors all stem from a woman between 40 and 50 years old in good health and CMV-seropositive.

This rearrangement joins TRBV9 to TRBJ2-7; 10 nucleotides align to TRBD1. Trimming cost V 4 bases and J 3 bases; bases outside gene matches: 16. Germline V gene sequence: CDR1 SGDLS, CDR2 YYNGEE. The CDR3 covers 18 residues. CDR3 loop: CASSPLDLPGQGNYEQYF. The CDR3 nucleotides are TGTGCCAGCAGCCCGCTAGATTTACCGGGACAGGGGAACTACGAGCAGTACTTC. The whole variable domain, filled in from reference TRBV9 and TRBJ2-7, reads DSGVTQTPKHLITATGQRVTLRCSPRSGDLSVYWYQQSLDQGLQFLIQYYNGEERAKGNILERFSAQQFPDLHSELNLSSLELGDSALYFCASSPLDLPGQGNYEQYFGPGTRLTVT.

The chain couples TRBV27 to TRBJ1-1, with D possibly matching TRBD1 (5 bases). Germline V lookup: CDR1 MNHEY, CDR2 SMNVEV (reference sequence). This CDR3 is built from 14 residues. V was cut by 3 bases and J by 4 bases, with 12 bases left in between. The CDR3 region is CASSLWGSATEAFF. In DNA, the CDR3 is TGTGCCAGCAGTTTGTGGGGCAGTGCCACTGAAGCTTTCTTT.